The 9 T cell receptor beta chains listed next were all sequenced from one sample in a study of shared clonotypes between healthy human individuals. Assay: immunoSEQ multiplex PCR; the TCRdb copy retains only in-frame clones and omits some. This table has a few million clones, around 95% appearing once. Material for sequencing was naive CD4+ T cells sorted from blood. Documented subset: CD45RA+ positively selected. These receptors originate from a man aged 18 to 35 in good health.

J is TRBJ2-7 and V is TRBV19, with D maybe TRBD2 (6 bases). Germline CDR1 and CDR2: LNHDA and SQIVND (reference sequence). The CDR3 spans 14 residues. V lost 3 bases to trimming and J lost 3 bases, with 12 bases between them. The CDR3, as DNA: TGTGCCAGTAGTATCCGCGGGCGGGACTACGAGCAGTACTTC. This codes for CASSIRGRDYEQYF.

The chain carries TRBV19 and TRBJ2-1; 13 bases are a match to TRBD2. Germline CDR1 reads LNHDA; CDR2 reads SQIVND (reference sequence). V was clipped by 7 bases and J by 0 bases; unmatched bases: 3. The CDR3 extends over 16 amino acids. The CDR3 nucleotides are TGTGCCAGTATGACTAGCGGGAGGCCCTCCTACAATGAGCAGTTCTTC. Its protein product is CASMTSGRPSYNEQFF.

In nucleotides, the CDR3 is TGCGCCAGCAGCCAAGAAACCAATCTAGCGGGAGGCAACGAGCAGTACTTC. Translating gives CASSQETNLAGGNEQYF. V and J are TRBV4-1 and TRBJ2-7, with TRBD2 matching 11 bases. V lost 0 bases to trimming and J lost 5 bases; unmatched junction nucleotides: 9. Germline assignment: CDR1 MGHRA and CDR2 YSYEKL. CDR3 length: 17 residues.

The genes are TRBV5-1 and TRBJ2-5, with 9 bases fitting TRBD1. The J call may be faulty, since TRBJ2-7 better matches the DNA end. The CDR3 spans 14 residues. Germline loops: CDR1 SGHRS, CDR2 YFSETQ. The CDR3 region has the DNA TGCGCCAGCAGCCAAACACAGGGGGCAGGCGAGCAGTACTTC. It codes for CASSQTQGAGEQYF.

Comments on this clone: This same CDR3 is encoded by further DNA sequences in the sample. The chain couples TRBV9 to TRBJ2-2, with unresolved D. Trimming took 0 bases from V and 2 from J, leaving 5 bases between them. Germline V gives CDR1 SGDLS, CDR2 YYNGEE. The CDR3 runs to 14 residues. The CDR3 DNA is TGTGCCAGCAGCGTAGTCTCTAACACCGGGGAGCTGTTTTTT. Amino acid sequence: CASSVVSNTGELFF.

The chain recombines TRBV21-1 with TRBJ2-1; the table's D call of TRBD2 was not tested on the DNA. TRBV21-1 is recorded as a pseudogene. This CDR3 comprises 16 residues. The CDR3 sequence: CASSTRFQRRSGEQFF. In nucleotides, the CDR3 is TGTGCCAGCAGCACACGGTTTCAGCGGAGATCAGGTGAGCAGTTCTTC.

The rearrangement joins TRBV4-1 to TRBJ1-6; D unresolved. Germline loops: CDR1 MGHRA, CDR2 YSYEKL. The CDR3 is 14 amino acids. V dropped 0 bases and J dropped 7 bases, with 7 bases sitting between them. The CDR3 loop is CASSQEGGNSPLHF. CDR3 nucleotide sequence: TGCGCCAGCAGCCAAGAAGGCGGAAATTCACCCCTCCACTTT.

In its sample, this clone was seen a few times. The V and J genes are TRBV10-1 and TRBJ1-2; TRBD1 might be the D (5 bases). The CDR3 is made up of 13 amino acids. V lost 2 bases to trimming and J lost 5 bases, with 9 bases between them. The germline CDR1 and CDR2 sequences are WNHNN and SYGVQD (reference sequence). The CDR3 DNA sequence: TGCGCCAGCAGTGAGGGAAGACAGTATGGCTACACCTTC. This gives the protein CASSEGRQYGYTF.

Of note for this clone: One junction end does not reproduce the germline sequence, and a read error may be involved. The chain carries TRBV7-7 and TRBJ2-5; the D is unclear. Germline CDR1 reads SSHAT; CDR2 reads FNYEAQ (reference sequence). The CDR3 contains 14 residues. The chain's CDR3 is CASSWTPGSETQYF. CDR3 DNA: TGTGCTAGCAGCTGGACGCCGGGTTCGGAGACCCAGTACTTC.